The T cell receptor beta chain described here comes from a study of shared clonotypes between healthy human individuals. This table comes from immunoSEQ multiplex PCR, and its TCRdb copy is limited to in-frame clones, with some not included. The sample yields about 730,000 clones, roughly two thirds seen once. The germline V and J ends were trimmed by 2 bases and 2 bases, with 11 bases remaining between them. Germline values: CDR1 SGHTA, CDR2 FQGTGA. The CDR3 sequence is 15 residues long. This clone appeared a single time. The CD4+ fraction was divided into a CD45RA+ naive subset and a CD45RA-negative memory subset.

The sample was memory CD4+ T cells sorted from blood. Sample subset: CD45RA-negative fraction. This TCR derives from a woman younger than 45 in good health. The V gene is TRBV7-3, the J gene TRBJ2-3; D may correspond to TRBD1 or TRBD2 (5 bases each). The CDR3 nucleotides read TGTGCCAGCAGCTTATTGGGGCTAGCCACAGATACGCAGTATTTT. It translates to CASSLLGLATDTQYF.